This TCR beta chain was sequenced during a study of blood T cells in healthy people across ages. Study observations and caveats: A strong correlation was seen between TCR beta diversity and naive T cell percentage.

Then a second PCR, running about 6 to 11 cycles, was carried out with a sample-barcoded 5' primer and a J-beta primer mix. TCRdb re-called the 5' RACE reads through MiXCR, storing one row per CDR3 protein. The sample comprises about 1.6 million distinct CDR3 sequences, about 32% of which are singletons, and around 11% rests with the top ten. This clonotype has only a few counts. Its antigen is not identified. Germline CDR1 DFQATT, CDR2 SNEGSKA (reference sequence). This CDR3 has 13 amino acids. Between the trimmed V and J ends, which lost 8 bases and 1 base, there was a span of 14 bases. This receptor was identified in a woman younger than 45 in good health. This sequence joins TRBV20-1 and TRBJ1-1; no clear D. Input material: blood. CDR3 residues: CSTTGLRNTEAFF. DNA of the CDR3: TGCAGTACCACGGGCCTCAGGAACACTGAAGCTTTCTTT.